This T cell receptor (beta chain) was retrieved from a study of human T cells and chemical hapten exposure. Background on the study: Skin on the upper inner arm, around 2 cm by around 2 cm in size, was sensitized with 2% DPC.

The V end was cut by 5 bases, the J end by 2 bases, with 12 bases between. Per the germline V gene, CDR1 is MGHRA and CDR2 is YSYEKL. CDR3 length: 14 residues. TCRdb passed the RACE reads through MiXCR, listing each CDR3 protein once. This sample carries 150,000 to 200,000 distinct CDR3 sequences, around 30% of them seen once, and the ten largest clones take about 2%. Described time point: patch test 3, about 24 weeks after DPC sensitization. Treatment in this sample: therapeutic diphenylcyclopropenone sensitization with weekly scalp DPC. Donation of samples came from alopecia patients who were 18 to 70 years old and suitable for DPC. Extraction of total RNA was performed on unfractionated whole blood.

The sequence derives from a woman aged 18-29 years with alopecia areata. Some clones in this sample may be carry-over from other donors' samples. This rearrangement joins TRBV4-1 to TRBJ1-1, with D perhaps matching TRBD1 (5 bases). The source material was whole blood, sampled in connection with sensitization to the hapten diphenylcyclopropenone (DPC). CDR3 in DNA: TGCGCCAGCAGCTGGGACGGGCTTAACACTGAAGCTTTCTTT. Protein sequence: CASSWDGLNTEAFF.